One T cell receptor beta chain is described in this entry. The sample originates from a study of blood T cell repertoires in COVID-19. Germline CDR1 reads SNHLY; CDR2 reads FYNNEI. The CDR3 extends over 15 amino acids. Deletions cut 7 bases from V and 6 bases from J, with 20 bases between. TCRdb's copy holds only in-frame clones and misses some; the assay was immunoSEQ multiplex PCR. The sample has around 300,000 clones, around 88% seen once. This rearrangement joins TRBV2 to TRBJ2-3, with no clear D. This TCR came from a woman in her twenties or thirties with COVID-19, enrolled during active disease. The sequenced material came from peripheral blood. For the CDR3, the DNA is TGTGCCAGCACCGCCTCCAGGCCCAGCTCCGATACGCAGTATTTT. Encoded protein: CASTASRPSSDTQYF.